This T cell receptor (beta chain) stems from a study of T cells in Graves' hyperthyroidism and ophthalmopathy. Notes on the study in general: Model predictions of ophthalmopathy came a median about six months before onset.

TCR beta CDR3 regions were amplified from RNA. First-round RT-PCR of the TCR CDR3 relied on the HTBI primer set. MiXCR was run by TCRdb on the multiplex PCR reads, yielding one entry per CDR3 protein. The sample has 450,000 to 650,000 distinct CDR3 sequences; 20% to 25% are singletons. V shed 6 bases and J 2 bases; nucleotides not matched to a gene: 7. This CDR3 has 16 residues. Germline lookup yields CDR1 LGHNA and CDR2 YNFKEQ. This clonotype was detected many times. Its antigen is not identified. Across 18 months, stable Graves' hyperthyroidism was marked by no progression to ophthalmopathy. Patients aged 18 to 65 had newly diagnosed hyperthyroidism lasting under 2 months. Diagnoses rested on clinical symptoms, serum thyroxine and TRAb, thyroid ultrasound and orbital computed tomography.

V is TRBV4-2 and J is TRBJ2-5; the match to TRBD2 covers 12 bases. Sample: blood. This clonotype was obtained from a man between 18 and 29 years old with Graves' hyperthyroidism. The CDR3 region has the DNA TGTGCCAGCAGTCTGACTAGCGGGGGTTTTCAAGAGACCCAGTACTTC. This translates into CASSLTSGGFQETQYF.